Presented here are 17 T cell receptor beta chains from one specimen sequenced in a study of cytomegalovirus exposure and HLA in healthy donors. Clones were sequenced by immunoSEQ multiplex PCR, and TCRdb holds only the in-frame ones, with some missing. Here the sample spans approximately 190,000 clones, over 65% being singletons. Sequenced material: PBMCs. Receptors were obtained from a man in his late teens or twenties in good health and CMV-seropositive.

This clone was seen once. The chain has TRBV11-2 and TRBJ2-3; D possibly corresponds to TRBD2 (5 bases). The CDR3 is made up of 15 amino acids. CDR1 and CDR2 (germline): SGHAT, FQNNGV. Trimming removed 5 bases at V and 4 bases at J, with 16 bases between. The CDR3 DNA reads TGTGCCAGCAGCATGGGAGCACTAGTTCCAGATACGCAGTATTTT. This gives the protein CASSMGALVPDTQYF.

This clone was observed a single time. The CDR3 reads CAWSVVGVNGYTF. The CDR3 DNA follows: TGTGCCTGGAGTGTGGTAGGGGTCAATGGCTACACCTTC. The genes are TRBV30 and TRBJ1-2, with D possibly matching TRBD1 (5 bases). Trimming left V 0 bases short and J 6 bases short, with 11 bases between. The CDR3 runs to 13 residues. Germline V gene data show CDR1 as GTSNPN and CDR2 as SVGIG (reference sequence).

The V gene is TRBV5-8, the J gene TRBJ2-1, with 13 bases matching TRBD2. Per the germline V gene, CDR1 is SGHTS and CDR2 is YDEGEE. This CDR3 region has 15 residues. J lost 10 bases, V lost 4 bases, and 8 bases had no gene match. This CDR3 reads CASSTGTSGIEEQFF. Written as DNA, the CDR3 is TGTGCCAGCAGCACCGGGACTAGCGGGATCGAGGAGCAGTTCTTC.

V usage is TRBV5-6 and J usage is TRBJ2-1; D gene uncertain. Between the trimmed V and J ends, which lost 0 bases and 4 bases, there was a span of 8 bases. CDR1 is SGHDT, CDR2 YYEEEE, per germline. The CDR3 covers 14 residues. CDR3 region: CASSLGGSYNEQFF. The CDR3 DNA reads TGTGCCAGCAGCTTGGGAGGATCTTACAATGAGCAGTTCTTC.

The chain recombines TRBV6-5 with TRBJ1-2, with a tentative D call TRBD1 (5 bases). Deletions cut 6 bases from V and 4 bases from J, with 12 bases between. Per the germline V gene, CDR1 is MNHEY and CDR2 is SVGAGI. The CDR3 totals 13 residues. CDR3 nucleotide sequence: TGTGCCAGCAGCGGAACAGGCAGCTATGGCTACACCTTC. Its protein is CASSGTGSYGYTF.

The chain couples TRBV27 to TRBJ2-7; TRBD2 matches 10 bases. The ends lost 6 bases at V and 3 bases at J; junction bases unmatched: 5. This CDR3 is 14 amino acids long. CDR1 and CDR2 (germline): MNHEY, SMNVEV (reference sequence). CDR3 region: CASSTSGEIYEQYF. The CDR3 coding sequence is TGTGCCAGCAGCACTAGCGGGGAGATCTACGAGCAGTACTTC.

The chain combines TRBV19 with TRBJ2-7, with TRBD1 matching 8 bases. The CDR3 runs to 15 residues. Germline CDR1 is LNHDA and CDR2 is SQIVND (reference sequence). Trimming took 1 base from V and 2 from J; bases not matched to a gene: 4. CDR3 region: CASSIVQGAAYEQYF. The DNA of the CDR3 is TGTGCCAGTAGTATAGTGCAGGGGGCGGCCTACGAGCAGTACTTC. Complete variable domain (other parts from reference TRBV19 and TRBJ2-7): DGGITQSPKYLFRKEGQNVTLSCEQNLNHDAMYWYRQDPGQGLRLIYYSQIVNDFQKGDIAEGYSVSREKKESFPLTVTSAQKNPTAFYLCASSIVQGAAYEQYFGPGTRLTVT.

The chain links TRBV27 to TRBJ1-2, with 7 bases aligning to TRBD1. The length of the CDR3 is 14 residues. In germline, CDR1 is MNHEY, CDR2 SMNVEV (reference sequence). V lost 3 bases and J lost 4; bases outside the gene matches: 5. CDR3: CASSLRGPGYGYTF. For the CDR3, the DNA is TGTGCCAGCAGTTTGAGGGGGCCGGGCTATGGCTACACCTTC.

V and J are TRBV7-2 and TRBJ2-6, with 9 bases matching TRBD1. V lost 5 bases, J lost 1 base, and 9 bases stayed unmatched. Germline CDR1 and CDR2: SGHTA and FQGNSA. The CDR3 spans 18 residues. The chain's CDR3 is CASSPIGTGYSGANVLTF. The CDR3 coding sequence is TGTGCCAGCAGCCCCATCGGGACAGGGTATTCTGGGGCCAACGTCCTGACTTTC.

The J gene is TRBJ2-1, the V gene TRBV28, with TRBD2 matching over 8 bases. The V segment lost 7 bases and the J segment 8 bases; nucleotides outside the gene matches: 13. This CDR3 is 15 amino acids long. Germline CDR1 is MDHEN and CDR2 is SYDVKM. The CDR3, as DNA: TGTGCCAGCACCGTCTCTAGCGGGCTGAGGGATGAGCAGTTCTTC. Translated, it gives CASTVSSGLRDEQFF.

The chain has TRBV2 and TRBJ2-3; possibly TRBD2 for D (5 bases). This CDR3 is built from 13 residues. Germline-derived CDR1 and CDR2 are SNHLY and FYNNEI. Trimming removed 9 bases at V and 2 bases at J, with 12 bases between. The CDR3 coding sequence is TGTGCCAGTTGGGAGTTGGTCACAGATACGCAGTATTTT. It yields the protein CASWELVTDTQYF.

This chain uses TRBV2 with TRBJ2-7; TRBD1 might be the D (6 bases). CDR3 length: 11 residues. Germline CDR1 is SNHLY and CDR2 is FYNNEI. The V and J ends lost 9 bases and 4 bases respectively, with 10 bases between them. CDR3: CASRGGYEQYF. The CDR3 region has the DNA TGTGCCAGTAGAGGGGGTTACGAGCAGTACTTC.

The chain uses TRBV29-1 and TRBJ1-1, with 7 bases identical to TRBD1. Trimming removed 5 bases from V and 7 bases from J; junction bases left unmatched: 7. The CDR3 spans 12 residues. In germline, CDR1 is SQVTM, CDR2 ANQGSEA. The CDR3 bases are TGCAGCGTTATAAGGGGGCAGGTTGAAGCTTTCTTT. This translates into CSVIRGQVEAFF.

This clone occurred once. The V and J genes are TRBV25-1 and TRBJ2-7; 9 nucleotides align to TRBD1. The CDR3 is 14 residues long. The V gene end was trimmed by 4 bases and the J gene end by 6 bases; junction bases not matched to a gene: 7. Per the germline V gene, CDR1 is MGHDK and CDR2 is SYGVNS. CDR3 residues: CASSVTGTGSEQYF. For the CDR3, the DNA is TGTGCCAGCAGTGTCACCGGGACAGGGAGCGAGCAGTACTTC.

With regard to this clone: Its ends do not fully match the called genes, so a read error is possible. The J gene is TRBJ1-2, the V gene TRBV13; 9 bases match TRBD1. CDR3 size: 15 residues. Germline V gene lookup returns CDR1 PRHDT and CDR2 FYEKMQ (reference sequence). The CDR3 sequence: CASSVGTGKGYGYTF. As DNA, the CDR3 is TGTGCCAGCAGCGTAGGGACAGGGAAGGGCTATGGCTACACCTTC.

This clone was recorded only once. As DNA, the CDR3 is TGTGCCAGCAGCCCGGGACTAGCCACAGATACGCAGTATTTT. This encodes CASSPGLATDTQYF. The rearrangement uses TRBV4-2 and TRBJ2-3; 9 nucleotides match TRBD2. CDR1 and CDR2 from the germline V gene are LGHNA and YNFKEQ. V lost 4 bases and J lost 2; bases outside the gene matches: 1. There are 14 residues in the CDR3.

This chain joins TRBV4-3 and TRBJ1-4; D is ambiguous. Germline values: CDR1 LGHNA, CDR2 YSLEER. V was clipped by 4 bases and J by 8 bases, with 14 bases between them. CDR3 length: 14 amino acids. Written as DNA, the CDR3 is TGCGCCAGCAGCCCCCGACACCGATGGGAAAAACTGTTTTTT. Residues: CASSPRHRWEKLFF.